Listed here are 19 T cell receptor beta chains from one sample, sequenced in a study of shared clonotypes between healthy human individuals. Generated by immunoSEQ multiplex PCR, the TCRdb table keeps only in-frame clones and is missing some. The repertoire holds over a million clones, with about 75% as singletons. Source material: memory CD4+ T cells sorted from blood. The subset: CD45RA-negative fraction. These TCRs come from a man younger than 30 in good health.

V gene TRBV6-6 combines with J gene TRBJ2-2, with D maybe TRBD2 (5 bases). The CDR3 length is 15 residues. Germline CDR1 MNHNY, CDR2 SVGAGI (reference sequence). V was cut by 7 bases and J by 1 base, with 13 bases left in between. The CDR3 spells CASISDSWNTGELFF. CDR3 in DNA: TGTGCCAGCATTTCGGACTCCTGGAACACCGGGGAGCTGTTTTTT.

The chain joins TRBV2 to TRBJ1-1; D is unresolved. The CDR3 spans 13 residues. Germline V gene data show CDR1 as SNHLY and CDR2 as FYNNEI. Trimming took 7 bases from V and 3 from J, leaving 12 bases between them. In DNA form, the CDR3 reads TGTGCCAGCACCCGCCTAGAAGACACTGAAGCTTTCTTT. It yields the protein CASTRLEDTEAFF.

The chain uses TRBV5-1 and TRBJ2-7; D is possibly TRBD1 (6 bases). CDR1 and CDR2 from the germline V gene are SGHRS and YFSETQ. This CDR3 comprises 14 residues. V gave up 2 bases and J gave up 2 bases, with 11 bases separating them. The DNA of the CDR3 is TGCGCCAGCAGCTTTCGCCAGGGGCCCTACGAGCAGTACTTC. It codes for CASSFRQGPYEQYF.

The DNA of the CDR3 is TGTGCCAGTAGTATAGATCAATTGTCGGGCACCGGGGAGCTGTTTTTT. This translates into CASSIDQLSGTGELFF. This chain joins TRBV19 and TRBJ2-2; D is unclear. The germline gives CDR1 LNHDA, CDR2 SQIVND (reference sequence). The CDR3 sequence is 16 residues long. Trimming cost V 0 bases and J 4 bases, with 12 bases left between them.

The rearrangement uses TRBV9 and TRBJ2-3; no clear D. Per the germline V gene, CDR1 is SGDLS and CDR2 is YYNGEE. This CDR3 has 15 amino acids. V shed 4 bases and J shed 6 bases, with 18 bases lying between them. The CDR3 loop reads CASSPGTLGWDTQYF. The CDR3 nucleotides are TGTGCCAGCAGCCCCGGAACCTTAGGTTGGGATACGCAGTATTTT.

The rearrangement joins TRBV6-1 to TRBJ2-2; TRBD2 matches at 15 bases. V dropped 0 bases and J dropped 2; count of bases not matched to a gene: 7. Germline V gene data show CDR1 as MNHNS and CDR2 as SASEGT. There are 20 residues in the CDR3. CDR3 nucleotides: TGTGCCAGCAGTGAAGCGCTTCTGGGACTAGCGGGGGGAAACACCGGGGAGCTGTTTTTT. The encoded protein is CASSEALLGLAGGNTGELFF.

This clone was picked up one time. The chain employs TRBV2 and TRBJ1-5, with 11 positions matching TRBD1. This CDR3 region has 15 residues. Germline V gene sequence: CDR1 SNHLY, CDR2 FYNNEI. The V gene end was trimmed by 6 bases and the J gene end by 10 bases; junction bases not matched to a gene: 11. The CDR3 nucleotides are TGTGCCAGCAGAGAGGGACAGGGGGTGTACAATCCCCAGCATTTT. This sequence encodes CASREGQGVYNPQHF.

The genes are TRBV2 and TRBJ2-1; D possibly corresponds to TRBD1 (6 bases). The length of the CDR3 is 16 residues. Germline lookup yields CDR1 SNHLY and CDR2 FYNNEI. The V end lost 4 bases, the J end lost 7 bases, and 20 bases lay between the germline ends. Written as DNA, the CDR3 is TGTGCCAGCAGTGTACTGTCGGCAGGGGTCGGGAATGAGCAGTTCTTC. This gives the protein CASSVLSAGVGNEQFF.

The rearrangement joins TRBV18 to TRBJ2-1; D not resolved. The CDR3 runs 16 residues. The germline gives CDR1 KGHSH, CDR2 LQKENI. Trimming left V 6 bases short and J 2 bases short, with 17 bases between. CDR3 amino acids: CASSPPSQAAYNEQFF. CDR3 in DNA: TGTGCCAGCTCCCCCCCCTCTCAAGCCGCCTACAATGAGCAGTTCTTC.

This sequence joins TRBV5-1 and TRBJ2-5, with 9 positions matching TRBD1. V dropped 2 bases and J dropped 5; count of bases not matched to a gene: 1. The CDR3 is 13 amino acids. Germline CDR1 is SGHRS and CDR2 is YFSETQ. The CDR3, as DNA: TGCGCCAGCAGCTTCGGACAGGGGGAGACCCAGTACTTC. The encoded protein is CASSFGQGETQYF.

The genes are TRBV28 and TRBJ1-6; 8 positions match TRBD1. CDR3 length: 14 amino acids. Trimming at V came to 7 bases and at J to 8 bases, leaving 7 bases not matched to a gene. Germline values: CDR1 MDHEN, CDR2 SYDVKM. Here the CDR3 reads CASTRTGGYSPLHF. The CDR3 DNA reads as TGTGCCAGCACCCGTACAGGGGGTTATTCACCCCTCCACTTT.

V gene TRBV5-6 combines with J gene TRBJ2-7; weak D call: TRBD2 (6 bases). V was trimmed by 3 bases and J by 0 bases, leaving 10 bases between them. The CDR3 spans 14 residues. The germline V gene encodes CDR1 SGHDT and CDR2 YYEEEE. As DNA, the CDR3 is TGTGCCAGCAGCTGGCGGGGAGGCTCCTACGAGCAGTACTTC. This translates into CASSWRGGSYEQYF.

V gene TRBV9 combines with J gene TRBJ2-2, with D unresolved. The CDR3 has 16 residues. The germline gives CDR1 SGDLS, CDR2 YYNGEE. V lost 0 bases, J lost 4 bases, and 13 bases lay in between. The CDR3 loop is CASSVGSQPSTGELFF. Here the CDR3 DNA reads TGTGCCAGCAGCGTAGGTAGCCAGCCATCCACCGGGGAGCTGTTTTTT.

V usage is TRBV10-3 and J usage is TRBJ2-3, with 8 bases fitting TRBD2. V shed 7 bases and J 4 bases; nucleotides not matched to a gene: 7. Germline assignment: CDR1 ENHRY and CDR2 SYGVKD. The CDR3 is 14 residues long. The CDR3 DNA sequence: TGTGCCATCACCCGGGAGGGAGGAGCAGATACGCAGTATTTT. The encoded protein is CAITREGGADTQYF.

V usage is TRBV14 and J usage is TRBJ2-3; 12 bases are shared with TRBD2. The CDR3 is 16 amino acids. Trimming removed 4 bases from V and 11 bases from J; junction bases left unmatched: 13. Germline V CDR1 and CDR2: SGHDN, FVKESK. CDR3 in DNA: TGTGCCAGCAGCCCATACGGGACTAGCGGGTCCCTCCGGCAGTATTTT. It specifies CASSPYGTSGSLRQYF.

The V gene is TRBV6-5, the J gene TRBJ2-7; D is perhaps TRBD1 (5 bases). V was clipped by 9 bases and J by 5 bases, with 23 bases between them. The germline V gene has CDR1 MNHEY and CDR2 SVGAGI. The CDR3 is made up of 15 amino acids. Here the CDR3 DNA reads TGTGCCAGTAGCACCAGACAGTCGATAAGAAACGAGCAGTACTTC. This gives the protein CASSTRQSIRNEQYF.

The chain recombines TRBV6-6 with TRBJ2-4; D not resolved. Germline V CDR1 and CDR2: MNHNY, SVGAGI (reference sequence). The CDR3 contains 14 residues. Trimming took 4 bases from V and 1 from J, leaving 8 bases between them. As DNA, the CDR3 is TGTGCCAGCAGTTCAACATCGGCCAAAAACATTCAGTACTTC. It is translated as CASSSTSAKNIQYF.

This clone was detected only a few times. The chain carries TRBV14 and TRBJ2-2; either TRBD1 or TRBD2 may fit D (5 bases each). Germline-derived CDR1 and CDR2 are SGHDN and FVKESK. This CDR3 contains 15 residues. Trimming cost V 5 bases and J 7 bases, with 17 bases left between them. The DNA of the CDR3 is TGTGCCAGCAGCGAGACCGGGACGTACGGCGGGGAGCTGTTTTTT. As protein: CASSETGTYGGELFF. The full variable domain, rest sourced from reference TRBV14 and TRBJ2-2, is EAGVTQFPSHSVIEKGQTVTLRCDPISGHDNLYWYRRVMGKEIKFLLHFVKESKQDESGMPNNRFLAERTGGTYSTLKVQPAELEDSGVYFCASSETGTYGGELFFGEGSRLTVL.

V is TRBV18 and J is TRBJ2-7; 8 bases agree with TRBD1. The CDR3 runs 15 residues. Germline CDR1 reads KGHSH; CDR2 reads LQKENI. Trimming cost V 3 bases and J 5 bases; bases outside gene matches: 9. CDR3 amino acids: CASSPLRTGNNEQYF. Written as DNA, the CDR3 is TGTGCCAGCTCACCTTTAAGGACAGGGAATAACGAGCAGTACTTC.